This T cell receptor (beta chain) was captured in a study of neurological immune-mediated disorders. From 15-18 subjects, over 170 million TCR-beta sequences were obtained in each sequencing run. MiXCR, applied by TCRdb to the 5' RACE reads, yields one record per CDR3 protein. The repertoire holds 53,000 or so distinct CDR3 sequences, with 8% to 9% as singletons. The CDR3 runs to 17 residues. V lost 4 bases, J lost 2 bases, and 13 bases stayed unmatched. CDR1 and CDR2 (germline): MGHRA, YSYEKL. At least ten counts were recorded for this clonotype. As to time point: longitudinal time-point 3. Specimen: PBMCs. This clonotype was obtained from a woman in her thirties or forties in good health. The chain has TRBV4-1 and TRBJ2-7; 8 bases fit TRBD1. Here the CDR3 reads CASSLHLAGGLAYEQYF. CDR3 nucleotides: TGCGCCAGCAGCCTCCATCTTGCAGGGGGCCTTGCCTACGAGCAGTACTTC.